Below, 29 T cell receptor beta chains from the same sample are listed, as sequenced in a study of cytomegalovirus exposure and HLA in healthy donors. It was with 60 Vbeta and 13 Jbeta primers that the PCR ran. The repertoire was sequenced with immunoSEQ multiplex PCR; TCRdb's copy has only in-frame clones and lacks some. This table has about 89,000 clones, approximately 80% appearing once. Sequences were obtained from PBMCs. The source is a female donor in good health and CMV-seropositive.

The rearrangement links TRBV19 to TRBJ2-1; D is ambiguous. Germline assignment: CDR1 LNHDA and CDR2 SQIVND (reference sequence). This CDR3 comprises 14 residues. Between the trimmed V and J ends, which lost 3 bases and 5 bases, there was a span of 11 bases. The CDR3 sequence: CASSIGATHNEQFF. Here the CDR3 DNA reads TGTGCCAGTAGTATCGGAGCTACCCACAATGAGCAGTTCTTC. The full variable domain, in which reference TRBV19 and TRBJ2-1 provide the parts outside the CDR3, is DGGITQSPKYLFRKEGQNVTLSCEQNLNHDAMYWYRQDPGQGLRLIYYSQIVNDFQKGDIAEGYSVSREKKESFPLTVTSAQKNPTAFYLCASSIGATHNEQFFGPGTRLTVL.

The chain joins TRBV2 to TRBJ1-3; 7 bases are a match to TRBD1. Germline V lookup: CDR1 SNHLY, CDR2 FYNNEI. The CDR3 extends over 15 amino acids. V shed 7 bases, J shed 5 bases, and the junction held 11 bases outside the gene matches. CDR3 in DNA: TGTGCCAGCACCCGCGCGACAGGGAGTAGAAACACCATATATTTT. Translated, it gives CASTRATGSRNTIYF.

The chain couples TRBV5-1 to TRBJ2-3, with TRBD2 matching over 11 bases. J gave up 1 base and V 3 bases, and 7 bases lay outside the gene matches. CDR1 is SGHRS, CDR2 YFSETQ, per germline. There are 17 residues in the CDR3. The CDR3 loop is CASSSRLAGTGTDTQYF. CDR3 in DNA: TGCGCCAGCAGCTCCCGACTAGCGGGGACGGGCACAGATACGCAGTATTTT.

This chain uses TRBV4-1 with TRBJ2-7; 11 positions agree with TRBD2. Per germline, CDR1 MGHRA and CDR2 YSYEKL. J lost 4 bases, V lost 0 bases, and 8 bases had no gene match. The CDR3 consists of 17 residues. CDR3 coding DNA: TGCGCCAGCAGCCAAGAGGTAGCGGGAGGGCTTACGTACGAGCAGTACTTC. Translation gives CASSQEVAGGLTYEQYF.

The V and J genes are TRBV21-1 and TRBJ2-7; TRBD2 is the table's D call and was not checked against the DNA. TRBV21-1 is a known pseudogene. The CDR3 has 16 residues. CDR3 region: CASTNNSGLHHYEQYF. The CDR3 DNA reads TGTGCCAGCACCAATAATAGCGGACTACACCACTACGAGCAGTACTTC.

This CDR3 reads CASSRTGGNNEQFF. The CDR3 DNA reads as TGCGCCAGCAGTAGGACAGGGGGGAACAATGAGCAGTTCTTC. The genes are TRBV10-2 and TRBJ2-1; the match to TRBD1 covers 10 bases. Germline V gene lookup returns CDR1 WSHSY and CDR2 SAAADI. V trimming: 5 bases; J trimming: 5 bases; junction bases outside the gene matches: 3. CDR3 length: 14 amino acids.

The rearrangement links TRBV7-9 to TRBJ1-1; 7 nucleotides match TRBD1. The CDR3 totals 15 residues. Germline CDR1 reads SEHNR; CDR2 reads FQNEAQ (reference sequence). The junction had 5 bases not matched to a gene; V was cut back by 0 bases and J by 4 bases. CDR3 sequence reads: CASSLAQGEITEAFF. The CDR3 DNA reads as TGTGCCAGCAGCTTAGCCCAGGGGGAGATCACTGAAGCTTTCTTT.

V gene TRBV19 combines with J gene TRBJ2-1, with 12 nucleotides matching TRBD2. Germline V gene sequence: CDR1 LNHDA, CDR2 SQIVND (reference sequence). Losses at the gene ends were 5 bases for V and 0 bases for J; bases not matched to a gene: 5. This CDR3 comprises 17 residues. The CDR3 DNA is TGTGCCAGTAGTCCAGGACTAGCGGGGAACTCCTACAATGAGCAGTTCTTC. The encoded protein is CASSPGLAGNSYNEQFF.

In its sample, this clone was seen once. This chain uses TRBV13 with TRBJ2-5, with D perhaps matching TRBD2 (6 bases). With the DNA end fitting TRBJ2-7 better, the J assignment may be wrong. Germline CDR1 and CDR2: PRHDT and FYEKMQ (reference sequence). The CDR3 contains 14 residues. The CDR3 sequence is CASSLAGDSYEQYF. CDR3 sequence (DNA): TGTGCCAGCAGCTTAGCGGGAGACTCCTACGAGCAGTACTTC.

The chain uses TRBV2 and TRBJ2-1, with 8 positions matching TRBD2. Germline values: CDR1 SNHLY, CDR2 FYNNEI. V lost 10 bases to trimming and J lost 9 bases; unmatched junction nucleotides: 5. The CDR3 sequence is 11 residues long. CDR3 DNA sequence: TGTGCCATCCTTCTAGCGGGTGAGCAGTTCTTC. This codes for CAILLAGEQFF.

The chain joins TRBV6-5 to TRBJ2-1; 10 bases are a match to TRBD2. J was trimmed by 3 bases and V by 5 bases; bases with no gene match: 1. This CDR3 spans 14 amino acids. Germline assignment: CDR1 MNHEY and CDR2 SVGAGI. The DNA for the CDR3 is TGTGCCAGCAGTATAGCGGGGGGCTACAATGAGCAGTTCTTC. Residues: CASSIAGGYNEQFF.

This clone was observed a handful of times. V gene TRBV5-5 combines with J gene TRBJ1-5, with 7 bases aligning to TRBD1. Germline V gene sequence: CDR1 SGHKS, CDR2 YYEKEE (reference sequence). The CDR3 sequence is 14 residues long. After removal of 3 bases from V and 3 bases from J, the junction contained 3 bases not matched to a gene. For the CDR3, the DNA is TGTGCCAGCAGCTGGGACAGTTCCAATCAGCCCCAGCATTTT. This gives the protein CASSWDSSNQPQHF. Based on the CDR3 plus reference TRBV5-5 and TRBJ1-5, the full variable domain is DAGVTQSPTHLIKTRGQQVTLRCSPISGHKSVSWYQQVLGQGPQFIFQYYEKEERGRGNFPDRFSARQFPNYSSELNVNALLLGDSALYLCASSWDSSNQPQHFGDGTRLSIL.

V usage is TRBV6-4 and J usage is TRBJ1-1, with 8 bases identical to TRBD1. The CDR3 is made up of 13 amino acids. J lost 4 bases, V lost 7 bases, and 5 bases had no gene match. CDR1 and CDR2 (germline): MRHNA, SNTAGT. In nucleotides, the CDR3 is TGTGCCAGCAAGCGGACAGGGTTCACTGAAGCTTTCTTT. Translating gives CASKRTGFTEAFF.

The chain recombines TRBV19 with TRBJ1-1, with 8 bases fitting TRBD1. The germline CDR1 and CDR2 sequences are LNHDA and SQIVND (reference sequence). The CDR3 sequence is 14 residues long. V trimming: 3 bases; J trimming: 1 base; junction bases outside the gene matches: 1. CDR3 sequence: CASSMGQANTEAFF. The CDR3 DNA follows: TGTGCCAGTAGTATGGGACAGGCGAACACTGAAGCTTTCTTT. Supplemented by reference TRBV19 and TRBJ1-1, the full variable domain reads DGGITQSPKYLFRKEGQNVTLSCEQNLNHDAMYWYRQDPGQGLRLIYYSQIVNDFQKGDIAEGYSVSREKKESFPLTVTSAQKNPTAFYLCASSMGQANTEAFFGQGTRLTVV.

The chain uses TRBV14 and TRBJ1-4; D perhaps matches TRBD1 (5 bases). Trimming pared 1 base from V and 12 bases from J, leaving 15 bases between. This CDR3 is 14 amino acids long. Germline CDR1 reads SGHDN; CDR2 reads FVKESK. This chain's CDR3 is CASSQGGTGGELFF. CDR3 in DNA: TGTGCCAGCAGCCAAGGAGGAACGGGGGGTGAACTGTTTTTT. Together with reference TRBV14 and TRBJ1-4, the CDR3 gives the full variable domain: EAGVTQFPSHSVIEKGQTVTLRCDPISGHDNLYWYRRVMGKEIKFLLHFVKESKQDESGMPNNRFLAERTGGTYSTLKVQPAELEDSGVYFCASSQGGTGGELFFGSGTQLSVL.

This clone was detected only a few times. The V gene is TRBV15, the J gene TRBJ1-3, with a tentative D call TRBD1 (5 bases). Germline-derived CDR1 and CDR2 are LNHNV and YYDKDF (reference sequence). The CDR3 has 16 residues. V was clipped by 1 base and J by 2 bases, with 12 bases between them. CDR3 protein: CATSRARQYTGNTIYF. Here the CDR3 DNA reads TGTGCCACCAGCAGAGCTAGACAGTATACTGGAAACACCATATATTTT.

V is TRBV6-5 and J is TRBJ2-1; no clear D gene. V was trimmed by 11 bases and J by 8 bases, leaving 13 bases between them. Per germline, CDR1 MNHEY and CDR2 SVGAGI. CDR3 length: 11 residues. Here the CDR3 reads CAASRGHEQFF. As DNA, the CDR3 is TGTGCCGCAAGTCGTGGCCATGAGCAGTTCTTC.

The CDR3 DNA is TGTGCCAGCAGCTTACAGGGGCAGCCCCAGCATTTT. The encoded protein is CASSLQGQPQHF. V usage is TRBV7-9 and J usage is TRBJ1-5; perhaps TRBD1 as D (6 bases). CDR1 and CDR2 from the germline V gene are SEHNR and FQNEAQ (reference sequence). The V end lost 2 bases, the J end lost 7 bases, and 6 bases lay between the germline ends. The length of the CDR3 is 12 residues.

The CDR3 sequence is CASSLLARLGEQYF. The DNA of the CDR3 is TGTGCCAGCAGTTTATTAGCTAGATTGGGCGAGCAGTACTTC. The V call is TRBV28, the J call TRBJ2-7, with unresolved D. CDR3 length equals 14 residues. V was pared by 1 base and J by 6 bases, with 13 bases between. Germline V gene data show CDR1 as MDHEN and CDR2 as SYDVKM.

The V call is TRBV7-7, the J call TRBJ2-5; D is perhaps TRBD2 (6 bases). Per the germline V gene, CDR1 is SSHAT and CDR2 is FNYEAQ (reference sequence). V gave up 0 bases and J gave up 5 bases, with 13 bases separating them. The CDR3 has 15 amino acids. The CDR3 region has the DNA TGTGCCAGCAGCTTAGCACCAGGCGGGGCGGAGACCCAGTACTTC. Translation: CASSLAPGGAETQYF.

This chain joins TRBV19 and TRBJ1-1, with 9 bases that match TRBD1. The CDR3 loop spans 14 amino acids. Per the germline V gene, CDR1 is LNHDA and CDR2 is SQIVND (reference sequence). V trimming: 6 bases; J trimming: 5 bases; junction bases outside the gene matches: 7. CDR3 nucleotide sequence: TGTGCCAGTAGGACGACAGGGGGGTGGACTGAAGCTTTCTTT. Translating gives CASRTTGGWTEAFF.

The chain couples TRBV20-1 to TRBJ2-7; maybe TRBD2 (6 bases). Germline values: CDR1 DFQATT, CDR2 SNEGSKA (reference sequence). V was clipped by 6 bases and J by 7 bases, with 13 bases between them. This CDR3 spans 11 amino acids. The CDR3 sequence is CSAGDLGEQYF. For the CDR3, the DNA is TGCAGTGCAGGGGACTTGGGGGAGCAGTACTTC.

V and J are TRBV2 and TRBJ1-1; no clear D gene. Trimming left V 4 bases short and J 1 base short, with 10 bases between. CDR3 size: 14 residues. From germline, CDR1 is SNHLY and CDR2 FYNNEI. The CDR3 sequence is CASSVSGTNTEAFF. In DNA, the CDR3 is TGTGCCAGCAGTGTGTCAGGTACGAACACTGAAGCTTTCTTT.

This rearrangement joins TRBV7-9 to TRBJ2-5; a possible D gene is TRBD2 (7 bases). Germline CDR1 reads SEHNR; CDR2 reads FQNEAQ (reference sequence). The V and J ends lost 4 bases and 4 bases respectively, with 16 bases between them. The CDR3 length is 15 residues. CDR3 sequence reads: CASSSTRGAPETQYF. The DNA for the CDR3 is TGTGCCAGCAGCTCAACCCGGGGGGCCCCAGAGACCCAGTACTTC.

This rearrangement joins TRBV4-2 to TRBJ1-4; no definite D call. The germline V gene has CDR1 LGHNA and CDR2 YNFKEQ. The CDR3 is 14 amino acids. With 1 base removed from V and 8 bases from J, the gap between germline ends came to 11 bases. The chain's CDR3 is CASSQGGLGEKLFF. In DNA, the CDR3 is TGTGCCAGCAGCCAAGGAGGGTTGGGCGAAAAACTGTTTTTT.

J is TRBJ1-4 and V is TRBV6-1; perhaps TRBD1 as D (5 bases). Trimming cost V 3 bases and J 0 bases, with 8 bases left between them. The CDR3 runs 15 residues. The V gene's germline CDR1 is MNHNS and CDR2 SASEGT. The CDR3 protein is CASSDQGSTNEKLFF. The CDR3 DNA follows: TGTGCCAGCAGTGATCAGGGATCAACTAATGAAAAACTGTTTTTT.

J is TRBJ2-3 and V is TRBV10-2, with D maybe TRBD2 (7 bases). CDR1 is WSHSY and CDR2 is SAAADI in the germline V gene. The CDR3 consists of 15 residues. Trimming left V 3 bases short and J 1 base short, with 11 bases between. Here the CDR3 DNA reads TGCGCCAGCAGTGACGGGGGGCCGGGCACAGATACGCAGTATTTT. This gives the protein CASSDGGPGTDTQYF.

The rearrangement links TRBV4-2 to TRBJ2-1; 9 bases are shared with TRBD2. From germline, CDR1 is LGHNA and CDR2 YNFKEQ. V was clipped by 1 base and J by 2 bases; unmatched bases: 6. The CDR3 runs 17 residues. This CDR3 is CASSQGAGGGAYNEQFF. The CDR3, as DNA: TGTGCCAGCAGCCAAGGTGCCGGCGGGGGGGCCTACAATGAGCAGTTCTTC.

Concerning this clone itself: The sample has other DNA sequences that encode this CDR3 too. The chain joins TRBV7-9 to TRBJ1-4, with D perhaps TRBD1 (5 bases). The CDR3 is 16 amino acids. CDR1 is SEHNR and CDR2 is FQNEAQ in the germline V gene (reference sequence). Trimming took off 1 base at V and 2 bases at J, with 11 bases between the two ends. The CDR3 spells CASSLVGAATNEKLFF. CDR3 nucleotides: TGTGCCAGCAGCTTAGTTGGGGCAGCGACTAATGAAAAACTGTTTTTT.